This TCR beta chain was obtained from a study of T cells after yellow fever vaccination. Study details: Each low-cell-number fraction was prepared by means of SMART-Seq v4 Ultra Low Input.

For TCR, cDNA came from 5'RACE template switching, which added a universal primer site and UMIs. One entry per CDR3 protein results from TCRdb running MiXCR on the 5' RACE reads. The sample consists of some 560,000 distinct CDR3 sequences, approximately 21% of them appearing once. This clonotype was detected a few times. Its antigen remains unidentified. Study-wide results and caveats: Contaminating bulk clonotypes could be abundant in FACS-sorted repertoires. Clones from primary vaccination mostly reappeared after the booster (96% CD4, around 90% CD8).

V lost 2 bases and J lost 2; bases outside the gene matches: 2. Germline values: CDR1 SQVTM, CDR2 ANQGSEA. CDR3 length: 14 residues. The TCR was taken from a man aged 30 to 39 who received the YFV17D yellow fever vaccine. The starting material was PBMCs, obtained 15 days after the yellow fever booster vaccination. This chain links TRBV29-1 with TRBJ2-5; TRBD2 matches 10 bases. Here the CDR3 reads CSVELAGGQETQYF. DNA for the CDR3: TGCAGCGTTGAATTAGCGGGAGGACAAGAGACCCAGTACTTC.